This T cell receptor (beta chain) came from a study of graft-versus-host responses after intestinal transplantation. Trimming shortened V by 5 bases and J by 4 bases, and 23 bases separated the two germline ends. The CDR3 loop spans 17 amino acids. Germline values: CDR1 MNHGY, CDR2 SVAAGI. A remark on this clone: No antigen is known for it.

Assay used: immunoSEQ multiplex PCR; TCRdb lists only in-frame clones, some missing. The data contain tens of thousands of clones, roughly four fifths of them singletons. This chain uses TRBV6-9 with TRBJ1-2; D unclear. The receptor was isolated from a human donor who received an intestinal transplant. Source: unstimulated CD8+ T cells sorted from spleen or lymph node cells, taken before intestinal transplant. CDR3 loop: CASSTRQPYGKIYGYTF. In DNA, the CDR3 is TGTGCCAGCAGTACGCGGCAGCCTTACGGAAAGATCTATGGCTACACCTTC.